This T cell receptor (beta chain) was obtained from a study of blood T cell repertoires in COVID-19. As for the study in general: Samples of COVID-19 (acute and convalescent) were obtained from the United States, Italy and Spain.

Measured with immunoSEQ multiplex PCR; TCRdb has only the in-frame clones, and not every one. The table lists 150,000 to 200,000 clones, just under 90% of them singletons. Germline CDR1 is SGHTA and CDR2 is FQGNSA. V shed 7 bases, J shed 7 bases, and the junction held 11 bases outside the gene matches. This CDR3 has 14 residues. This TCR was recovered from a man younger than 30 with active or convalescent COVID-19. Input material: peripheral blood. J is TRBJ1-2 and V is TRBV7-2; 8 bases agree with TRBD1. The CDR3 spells CASTRQGIDPGYTF. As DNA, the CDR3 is TGTGCCAGCACCCGACAGGGGATTGACCCTGGCTACACCTTC.